This TCR beta chain emerged from a study of T cell clonotyping in hematopoietic cell transplantation. Looking at the study overall: Recipients' pretransplant samples followed cytoreduction. Study results and limitations: CD4 and CD8 repertoire contributions could not be separated without sorting. Recipient TCR diversity dropped after transplant; expanded clonotypes rose from day 30 to 180.

This table comes from immunoSEQ multiplex PCR, and its TCRdb copy is limited to in-frame clones, with some not included. The data hold 35,000 to 45,000 clones, with roughly 95% observed a single time. Deletions cut 1 base from V and 7 bases from J, with 7 bases between. The CDR3 runs to 13 residues. In germline, CDR1 is ENHRY, CDR2 SYGVKD. As regards this clone: The antigen is unknown.

Time point noted: recipient sample about 28 days before transplant, after cytoreduction. The receptor's source is a man aged 35 to 55 with chronic myeloid leukemia. Some clones in this sample may be carry-over from other donors' samples. J is TRBJ2-2 and V is TRBV10-3; D is unclear. The sample in question was peripheral blood mononuclear cells, obtained before stem cell transplant. CDR3: CAISEWKGGELFF. The DNA of the CDR3 is TGTGCCATCAGTGAGTGGAAGGGCGGGGAGCTGTTTTTT.